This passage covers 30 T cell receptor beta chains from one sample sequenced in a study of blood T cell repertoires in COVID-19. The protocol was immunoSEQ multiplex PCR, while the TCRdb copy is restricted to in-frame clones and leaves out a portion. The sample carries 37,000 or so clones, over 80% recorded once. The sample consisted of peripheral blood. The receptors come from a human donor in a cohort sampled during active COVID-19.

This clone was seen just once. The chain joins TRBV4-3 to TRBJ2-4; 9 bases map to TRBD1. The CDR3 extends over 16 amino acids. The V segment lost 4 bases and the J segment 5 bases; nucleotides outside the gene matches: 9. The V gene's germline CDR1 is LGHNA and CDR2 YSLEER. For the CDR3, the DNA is TGCGCCAGCAGCCGATCCTACCGGGACAGGGAAAACATTCAGTACTTC. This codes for CASSRSYRDRENIQYF.

The CDR3 nucleotides are TGTGCCAGCAGCCTCGGGACTAGCGGTCCCGGAACCACCGGGGAGCTGTTTTTT. Amino acid sequence: CASSLGTSGPGTTGELFF. The J gene is TRBJ2-2, the V gene TRBV7-6; 11 bases match TRBD2. Germline loops: CDR1 SGHVS, CDR2 FNYEAQ. The CDR3 has 18 amino acids. V lost 5 bases to trimming and J lost 4 bases; unmatched junction nucleotides: 12.

The CDR3 loop reads CASSLDSRYGYTF. The CDR3 DNA is TGTGCCAGCAGCTTAGACAGCCGCTATGGCTACACCTTC. The chain employs TRBV7-8 and TRBJ1-2; D gene ambiguous. V was shortened by 1 base and J by 4 bases, with 7 bases between the two germline ends. Germline CDR1 and CDR2: SGHVS and FQNEAQ. The CDR3 has 13 amino acids.

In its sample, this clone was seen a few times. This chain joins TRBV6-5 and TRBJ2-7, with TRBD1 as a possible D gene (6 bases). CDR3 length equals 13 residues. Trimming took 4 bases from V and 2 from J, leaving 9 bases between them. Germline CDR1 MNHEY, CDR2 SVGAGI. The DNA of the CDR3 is TGTGCCAGCAGTTGGGACAAAGCCTACGAGCAGTACTTC. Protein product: CASSWDKAYEQYF.

The CDR3 nucleotides are TGCGCCAGCAGCCAAGAAGGGGGCTATGGCTACACCTTC. It encodes CASSQEGGYGYTF. The rearrangement links TRBV4-3 to TRBJ1-2; a possible D gene is TRBD1 (6 bases). Trimming cost V 0 bases and J 4 bases, with 6 bases left between them. CDR1 and CDR2 from the germline V gene are LGHNA and YSLEER. The CDR3 extends over 13 amino acids.

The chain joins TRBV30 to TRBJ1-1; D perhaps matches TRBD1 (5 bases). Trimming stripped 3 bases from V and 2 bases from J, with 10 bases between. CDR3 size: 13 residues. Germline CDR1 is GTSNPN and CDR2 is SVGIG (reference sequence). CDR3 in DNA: TGTGCCTGGAGGGCGACAGTAAACACTGAAGCTTTCTTT. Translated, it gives CAWRATVNTEAFF.

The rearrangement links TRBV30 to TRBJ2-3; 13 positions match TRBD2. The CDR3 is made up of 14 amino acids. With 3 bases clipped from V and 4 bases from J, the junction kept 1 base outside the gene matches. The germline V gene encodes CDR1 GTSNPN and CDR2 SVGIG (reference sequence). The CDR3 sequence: CAWRLAGGADTQYF. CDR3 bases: TGTGCCTGGAGACTAGCGGGGGGGGCAGATACGCAGTATTTT.

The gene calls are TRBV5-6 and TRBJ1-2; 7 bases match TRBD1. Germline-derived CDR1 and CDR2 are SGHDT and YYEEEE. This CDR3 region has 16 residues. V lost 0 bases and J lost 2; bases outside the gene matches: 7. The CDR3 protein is CASSLEYTGDNYGYTF. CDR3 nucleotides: TGTGCCAGCAGCTTGGAATATACAGGGGACAACTATGGCTACACCTTC.

The chain's CDR3 is CASSLLPAGAQETQYF. CDR3 DNA sequence: TGTGCCAGCAGCTTACTACCAGCGGGGGCTCAAGAGACCCAGTACTTC. V and J are TRBV7-2 and TRBJ2-5; 8 bases agree with TRBD2. Germline V CDR1 and CDR2: SGHTA, FQGNSA. The length of the CDR3 is 16 residues. Losses at the gene ends were 2 bases for V and 2 bases for J; bases not matched to a gene: 7.

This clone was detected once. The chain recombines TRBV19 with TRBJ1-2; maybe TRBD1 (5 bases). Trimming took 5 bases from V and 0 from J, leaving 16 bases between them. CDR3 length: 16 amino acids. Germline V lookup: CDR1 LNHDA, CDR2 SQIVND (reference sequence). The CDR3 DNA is TGTGCCAGTAGTCCTAGACAGCTGTTAGCTAACTATGGCTACACCTTC. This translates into CASSPRQLLANYGYTF.

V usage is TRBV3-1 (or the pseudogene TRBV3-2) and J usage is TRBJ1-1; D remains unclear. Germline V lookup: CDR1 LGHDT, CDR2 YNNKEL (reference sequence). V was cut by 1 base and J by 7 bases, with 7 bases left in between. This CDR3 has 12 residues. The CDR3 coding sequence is TGTGCCAGCAGCCAAGGAGTCGATGAAGCTTTCTTT. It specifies CASSQGVDEAFF.

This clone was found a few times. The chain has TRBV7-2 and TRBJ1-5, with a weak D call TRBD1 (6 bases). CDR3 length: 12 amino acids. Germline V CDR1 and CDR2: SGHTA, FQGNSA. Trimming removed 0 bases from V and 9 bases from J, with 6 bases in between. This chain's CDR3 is CASSLARGPQHF. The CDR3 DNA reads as TGTGCCAGCAGCTTAGCCAGGGGGCCCCAGCATTTT.

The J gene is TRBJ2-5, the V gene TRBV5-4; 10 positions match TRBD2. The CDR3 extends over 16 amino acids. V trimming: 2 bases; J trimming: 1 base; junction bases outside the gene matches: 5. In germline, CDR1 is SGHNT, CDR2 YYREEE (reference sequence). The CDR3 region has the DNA TGTGCCAGCAGCTTCGGGACTAGCGCGGCCCAAGAGACCCAGTACTTC. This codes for CASSFGTSAAQETQYF.

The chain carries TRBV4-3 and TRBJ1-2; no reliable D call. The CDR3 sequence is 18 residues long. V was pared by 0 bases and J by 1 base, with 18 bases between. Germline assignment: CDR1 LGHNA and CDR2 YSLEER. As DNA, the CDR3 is TGCGCCAGCAGCCAAGATTCGAGTACGTCCTACTTTAACTATGGCTACACCTTC. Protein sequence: CASSQDSSTSYFNYGYTF.

CDR3 coding DNA: TGTGCCAGCAGCTTGCGTCCGGTGTCGAACACTGAAGCTTTCTTT. The encoded protein is CASSLRPVSNTEAFF. The rearrangement uses TRBV5-5 and TRBJ1-1; no definite D call. The germline V and J ends were trimmed by 1 base and 1 base, with 11 bases remaining between them. The CDR3 totals 15 residues. The germline V gene has CDR1 SGHKS and CDR2 YYEKEE (reference sequence).

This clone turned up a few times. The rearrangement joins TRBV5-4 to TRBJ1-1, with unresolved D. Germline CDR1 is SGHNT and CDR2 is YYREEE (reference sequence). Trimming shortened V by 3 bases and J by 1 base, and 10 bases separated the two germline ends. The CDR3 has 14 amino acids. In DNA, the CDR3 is TGTGCCAGCAGCTACGACACCAGGAACACTGAAGCTTTCTTT. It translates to CASSYDTRNTEAFF. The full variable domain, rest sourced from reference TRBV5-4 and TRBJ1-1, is ETGVTQSPTHLIKTRGQQVTLRCSSQSGHNTVSWYQQALGQGPQFIFQYYREEENGRGNFPPRFSGLQFPNYSSELNVNALELDDSALYLCASSYDTRNTEAFFGQGTRLTVV.

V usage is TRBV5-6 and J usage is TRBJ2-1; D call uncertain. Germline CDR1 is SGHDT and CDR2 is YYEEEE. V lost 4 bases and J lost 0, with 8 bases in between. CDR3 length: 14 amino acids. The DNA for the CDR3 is TGTGCCAGCAGCCCAATGAGCTCCTACAATGAGCAGTTCTTC. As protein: CASSPMSSYNEQFF. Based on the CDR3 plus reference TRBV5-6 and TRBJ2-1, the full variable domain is DAGVTQSPTHLIKTRGQQVTLRCSPKSGHDTVSWYQQALGQGPQFIFQYYEEEERQRGNFPDRFSGHQFPNYSSELNVNALLLGDSALYLCASSPMSSYNEQFFGPGTRLTVL.

DNA of the CDR3: TGTGCCAGCAGGAATCCGACAGGGGGGCGGCCCAATGAGCAGTTCTTC. This encodes CASRNPTGGRPNEQFF. The chain uses TRBV27 and TRBJ2-1; 9 bases align to TRBD1. Germline CDR1 is MNHEY and CDR2 is SMNVEV (reference sequence). The CDR3 is 16 amino acids. The V segment lost 6 bases and the J segment 6 bases; nucleotides outside the gene matches: 12.

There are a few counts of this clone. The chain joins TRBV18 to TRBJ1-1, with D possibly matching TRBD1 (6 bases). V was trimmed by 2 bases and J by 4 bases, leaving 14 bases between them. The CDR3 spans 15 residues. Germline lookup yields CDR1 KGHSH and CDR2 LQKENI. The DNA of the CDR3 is TGTGCCAGCTCACCAGGGGCGGGGGCTTTCACTGAAGCTTTCTTT. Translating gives CASSPGAGAFTEAFF.

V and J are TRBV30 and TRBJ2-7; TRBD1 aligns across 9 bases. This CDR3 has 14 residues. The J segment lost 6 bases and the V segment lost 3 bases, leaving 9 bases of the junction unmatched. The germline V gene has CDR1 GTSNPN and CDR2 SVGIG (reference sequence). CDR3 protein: CAWRARDRASEQYF. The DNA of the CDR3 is TGTGCCTGGAGGGCCAGGGACAGGGCTAGCGAGCAGTACTTC.

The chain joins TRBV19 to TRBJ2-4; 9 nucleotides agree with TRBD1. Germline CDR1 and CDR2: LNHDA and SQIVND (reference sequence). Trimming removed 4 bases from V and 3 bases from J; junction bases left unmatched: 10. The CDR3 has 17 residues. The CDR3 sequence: CASSTLGQGKNKNIQYF. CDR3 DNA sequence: TGTGCCAGTAGTACCCTCGGACAGGGGAAAAACAAAAACATTCAGTACTTC.

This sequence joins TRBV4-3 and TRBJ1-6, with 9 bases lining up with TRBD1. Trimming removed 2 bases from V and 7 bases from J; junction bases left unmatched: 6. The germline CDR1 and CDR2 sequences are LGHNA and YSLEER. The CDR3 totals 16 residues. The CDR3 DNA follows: TGCGCCAGCAGCCAATCCGGGACAGGGTCCAATTCACCCCTCCACTTT. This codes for CASSQSGTGSNSPLHF.

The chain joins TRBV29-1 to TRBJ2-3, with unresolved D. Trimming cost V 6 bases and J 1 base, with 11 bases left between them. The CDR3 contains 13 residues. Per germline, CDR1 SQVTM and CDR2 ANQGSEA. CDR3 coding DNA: TGCAGCGTCCCGCTGAGCGGCACAGATACGCAGTATTTT. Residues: CSVPLSGTDTQYF.

CDR3 loop: CASSSSLNTEAFF. CDR3 DNA sequence: TGTGCCAGCAGCTCCTCGTTGAACACTGAAGCTTTCTTT. The rearrangement uses TRBV11-1 and TRBJ1-1; D gene unclear. CDR1 and CDR2 (germline): SGHAT, FQDESV (reference sequence). The CDR3 is 13 amino acids. V gave up 4 bases and J gave up 0 bases, with 6 bases separating them.

CDR3 in DNA: TGTGCCAGCAGTAAACTTTCTGAAGCTTTCTTT. Protein product: CASSKLSEAFF. The chain recombines TRBV2 with TRBJ1-1; the D is unclear. The V gene lost 5 bases and the J gene lost 6 bases, with 7 bases spanning the gap. Germline assignment: CDR1 SNHLY and CDR2 FYNNEI. The CDR3 loop spans 11 amino acids.

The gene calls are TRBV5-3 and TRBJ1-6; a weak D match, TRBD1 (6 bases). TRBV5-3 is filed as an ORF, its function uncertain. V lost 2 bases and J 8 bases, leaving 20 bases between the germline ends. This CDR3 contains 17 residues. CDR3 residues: CARSFSEAGALDSPLHF. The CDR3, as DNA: TGTGCCAGAAGCTTCTCCGAGGCGGGGGCTTTAGATTCACCCCTCCACTTT.

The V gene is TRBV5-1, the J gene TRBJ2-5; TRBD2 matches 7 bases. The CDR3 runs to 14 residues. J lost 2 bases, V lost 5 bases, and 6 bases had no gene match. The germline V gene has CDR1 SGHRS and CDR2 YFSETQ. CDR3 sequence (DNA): TGCGCCAGCAGTTGGGCGGGGGAACAAGAGACCCAGTACTTC. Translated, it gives CASSWAGEQETQYF.

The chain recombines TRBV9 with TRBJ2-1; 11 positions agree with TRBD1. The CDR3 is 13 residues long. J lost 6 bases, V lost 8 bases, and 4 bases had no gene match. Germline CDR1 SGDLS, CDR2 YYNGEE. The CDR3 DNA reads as TGTGCCAGTGGGACAGGGGGTTTCAATGAGCAGTTCTTC. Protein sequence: CASGTGGFNEQFF. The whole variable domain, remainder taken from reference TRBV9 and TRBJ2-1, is DSGVTQTPKHLITATGQRVTLRCSPRSGDLSVYWYQQSLDQGLQFLIQYYNGEERAKGNILERFSAQQFPDLHSELNLSSLELGDSALYFCASGTGGFNEQFFGPGTRLTVL.

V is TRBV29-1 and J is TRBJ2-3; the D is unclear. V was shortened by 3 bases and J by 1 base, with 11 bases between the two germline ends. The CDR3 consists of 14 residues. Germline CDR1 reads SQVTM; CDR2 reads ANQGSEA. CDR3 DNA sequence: TGCAGCGTTGACGTTCAGGCCGGCACAGATACGCAGTATTTT. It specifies CSVDVQAGTDTQYF.

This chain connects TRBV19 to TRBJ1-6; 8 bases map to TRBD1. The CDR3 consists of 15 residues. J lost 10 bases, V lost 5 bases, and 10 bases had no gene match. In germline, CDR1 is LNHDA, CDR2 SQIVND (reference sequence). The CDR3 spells CASSSQGANRSPLHF. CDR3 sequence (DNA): TGTGCCAGTAGTTCCCAGGGGGCAAACAGATCACCCCTCCACTTT.